The T cell receptor (beta chain) described here comes from a study of T cell changes during pregnancy in multiple sclerosis. V trimming: 3 bases; J trimming: 11 bases; junction bases outside the gene matches: 14. Germline CDR1 and CDR2: SQVTM and ANQGSEA. The length of the CDR3 is 16 residues. TCRdb keeps only in-frame clones here, not all; method: immunoSEQ multiplex PCR. The sample shows approximately 42,000 clones, 80% to 90% of them seen only once. The material sequenced was CD4+ T cells from peripheral blood mononuclear cells, taken before pregnancy. The source of this sequence is a female donor with multiple sclerosis, enrolled in a pregnancy study. The J gene is TRBJ2-1, the V gene TRBV29-1; 12 bases are shared with TRBD2. CDR3 DNA: TGCAGCGTTGAGATGACTAGCGGGAGCCTTCTGTCGAAGCAGTTCTTC. This translates into CSVEMTSGSLLSKQFF.